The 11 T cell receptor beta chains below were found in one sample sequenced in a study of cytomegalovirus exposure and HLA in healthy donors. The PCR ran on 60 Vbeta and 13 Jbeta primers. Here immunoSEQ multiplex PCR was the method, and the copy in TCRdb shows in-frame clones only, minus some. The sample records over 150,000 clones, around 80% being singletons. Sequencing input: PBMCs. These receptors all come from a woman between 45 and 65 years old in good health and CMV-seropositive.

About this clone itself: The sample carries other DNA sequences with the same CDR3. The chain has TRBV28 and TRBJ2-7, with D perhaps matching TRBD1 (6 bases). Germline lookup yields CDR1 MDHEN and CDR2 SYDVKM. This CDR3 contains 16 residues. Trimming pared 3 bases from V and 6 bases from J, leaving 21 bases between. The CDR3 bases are TGTGCCAGCAGTTTGCCTCCCGATAATCCCAGGGGCGAGCAGTACTTC. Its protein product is CASSLPPDNPRGEQYF.

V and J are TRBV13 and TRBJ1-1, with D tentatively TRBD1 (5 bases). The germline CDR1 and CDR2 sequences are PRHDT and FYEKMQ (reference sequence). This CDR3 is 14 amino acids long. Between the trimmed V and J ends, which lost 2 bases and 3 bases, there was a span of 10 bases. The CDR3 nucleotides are TGTGCCAGCAGCTTACCCAGGGAGGACACTGAAGCTTTCTTT. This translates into CASSLPREDTEAFF.

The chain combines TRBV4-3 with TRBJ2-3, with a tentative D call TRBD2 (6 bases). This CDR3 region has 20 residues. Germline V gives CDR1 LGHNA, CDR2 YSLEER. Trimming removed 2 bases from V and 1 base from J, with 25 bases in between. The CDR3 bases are TGCGCCAGCAGCCAAAACACCCCCGGCGGGCGGGGTCCGCGCACAGATACGCAGTATTTT. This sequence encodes CASSQNTPGGRGPRTDTQYF.

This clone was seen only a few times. The CDR3 reads CASSQGQGFLGSGNTIYF. The CDR3 DNA reads TGCGCCAGCAGCCAAGGACAGGGTTTTTTAGGGTCTGGAAACACCATATATTTT. The chain is built from TRBV4-1 and TRBJ1-3; 7 bases line up with TRBD1. Germline loops: CDR1 MGHRA, CDR2 YSYEKL. The CDR3 has 18 amino acids. V dropped 1 base and J dropped 1; count of bases not matched to a gene: 10.

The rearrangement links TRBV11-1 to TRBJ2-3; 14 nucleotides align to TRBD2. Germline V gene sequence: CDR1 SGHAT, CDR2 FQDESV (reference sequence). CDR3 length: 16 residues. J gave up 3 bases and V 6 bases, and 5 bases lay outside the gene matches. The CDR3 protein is CASSNGLAGGTDTQYF. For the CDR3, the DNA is TGTGCCAGCAGTAACGGACTAGCGGGGGGAACAGATACGCAGTATTTT.

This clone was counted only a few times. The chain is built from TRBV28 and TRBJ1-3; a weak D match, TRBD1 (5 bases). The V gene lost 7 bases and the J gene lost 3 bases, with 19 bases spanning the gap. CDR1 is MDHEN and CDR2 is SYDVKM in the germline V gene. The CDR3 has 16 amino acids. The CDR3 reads CASTLAGGRLGNTIYF. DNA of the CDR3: TGTGCCAGCACCTTGGCGGGGGGGAGGCTTGGAAACACCATATATTTT. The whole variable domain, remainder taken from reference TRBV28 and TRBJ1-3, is DVKVTQSSRYLVKRTGEKVFLECVQDMDHENMFWYRQDPGLGLRLIYFSYDVKMKEKGDIPEGYSVSREKKERFSLILESASTNQTSMYLCASTLAGGRLGNTIYFGEGSWLTVV.

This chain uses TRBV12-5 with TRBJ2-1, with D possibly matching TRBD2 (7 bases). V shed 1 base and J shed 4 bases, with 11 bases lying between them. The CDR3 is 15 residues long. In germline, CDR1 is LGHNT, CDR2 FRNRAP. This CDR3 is CASGLAGGRYNEQFF. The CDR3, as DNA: TGTGCTAGTGGTTTGGCGGGGGGCAGATACAATGAGCAGTTCTTC.

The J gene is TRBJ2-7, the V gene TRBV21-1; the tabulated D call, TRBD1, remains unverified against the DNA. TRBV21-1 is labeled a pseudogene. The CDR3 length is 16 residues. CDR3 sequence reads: CASVTGSTMAGYEQYF. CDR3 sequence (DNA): TGTGCCAGCGTCACAGGCTCTACTATGGCCGGGTACGAGCAGTACTTC.

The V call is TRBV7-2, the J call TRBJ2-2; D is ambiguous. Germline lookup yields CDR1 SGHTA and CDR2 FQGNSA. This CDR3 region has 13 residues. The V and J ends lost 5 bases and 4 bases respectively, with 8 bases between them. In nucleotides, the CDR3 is TGTGCCAGCAGCGCCCGGTCCACCGGGGAGCTGTTTTTT. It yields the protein CASSARSTGELFF.

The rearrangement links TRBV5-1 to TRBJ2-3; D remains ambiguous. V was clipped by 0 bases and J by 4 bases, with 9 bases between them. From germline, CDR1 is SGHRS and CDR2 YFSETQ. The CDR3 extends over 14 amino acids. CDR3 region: CASSLAQRADTQYF. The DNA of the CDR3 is TGCGCCAGCAGCTTGGCCCAACGAGCAGATACGCAGTATTTT.

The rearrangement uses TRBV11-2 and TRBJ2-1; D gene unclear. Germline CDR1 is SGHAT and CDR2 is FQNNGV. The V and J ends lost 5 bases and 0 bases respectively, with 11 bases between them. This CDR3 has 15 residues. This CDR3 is CASSPVSSSYNEQFF. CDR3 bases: TGTGCCAGCAGCCCCGTTTCCAGCTCCTACAATGAGCAGTTCTTC.